This T cell receptor (beta chain) derives from a study of T cell changes during pregnancy in multiple sclerosis. Repertoires were generated with immunoSEQ multiplex PCR, while TCRdb's copy carries only in-frame clones and drops some. In the table there are tens of thousands of clones, roughly 92% of which are singletons. The CDR3 is made up of 15 amino acids. CDR1 is MNHEY and CDR2 is SVGAGI in the germline V gene. V lost 0 bases and J 8 bases, leaving 11 bases between the germline ends. The genes are TRBV6-5 and TRBJ1-6; perhaps TRBD1 as D (5 bases). The clonotype comes from a female donor in good health, enrolled as a control in a pregnancy study. The material sequenced was CD4+ T cells from peripheral blood mononuclear cells, taken after pregnancy. Here the CDR3 DNA reads TGTGCCAGCAGTTACTCAGGAGGGGTTGATTCACCCCTCCACTTT. Its protein product is CASSYSGGVDSPLHF.